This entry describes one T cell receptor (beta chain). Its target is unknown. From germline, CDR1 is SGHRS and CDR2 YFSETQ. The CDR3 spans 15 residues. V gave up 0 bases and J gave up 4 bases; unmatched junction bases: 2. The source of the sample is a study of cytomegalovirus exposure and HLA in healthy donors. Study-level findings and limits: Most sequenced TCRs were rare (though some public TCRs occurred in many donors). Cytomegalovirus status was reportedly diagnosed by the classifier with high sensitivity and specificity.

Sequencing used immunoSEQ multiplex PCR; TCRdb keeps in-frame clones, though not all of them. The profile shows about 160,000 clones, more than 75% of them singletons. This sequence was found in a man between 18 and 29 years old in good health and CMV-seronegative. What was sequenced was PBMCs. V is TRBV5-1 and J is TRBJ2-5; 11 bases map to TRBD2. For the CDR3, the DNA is TGCGCCAGCAGCTTGGGACTAGCGGGAATAGAGACCCAGTACTTC. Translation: CASSLGLAGIETQYF.